This TCR beta chain was sequenced during a study of blood T cell repertoires in COVID-19. Study-wide background: Sources were T cells, B-cell-depleted T cells, or PBMCs; the material itself was cDNA or gDNA.

In the authors' methods: It was from reference gene primer amplification that nucleated cell counts were estimated. Some clones are missing from TCRdb's copy, which holds only in-frame ones; the method was immunoSEQ multiplex PCR. V, J and clone size are taken as reported in that table, and D and trimming were inferred from the DNA itself. The repertoire holds about 46,000 clones, 70% to 90% seen once, with about 4% in the top ten. This CDR3 spans 15 amino acids. Germline V gene sequence: CDR1 SGHTA, CDR2 FQGTGA. Trimming shortened V by 2 bases and J by 2 bases, and 12 bases separated the two germline ends.

The material sequenced was peripheral blood. The sequence was collected from an older man with active COVID-19. The chain links TRBV7-3 to TRBJ1-1; no firm D call. The CDR3 region is CASSLVPVANTEAFF. Here the CDR3 DNA reads TGTGCCAGCAGCTTAGTTCCCGTGGCAAACACTGAAGCTTTCTTT.